The 15 T cell receptor beta chains below come from one sample, sequenced in a study of a mutant IDH1 vaccine in newly diagnosed glioma. These TCRs are of unknown antigen specificity. Assay used: immunoSEQ multiplex PCR; TCRdb lists only in-frame clones, some missing. The table includes tens of thousands of clones, less than 85% detected once. Time point noted: week 47, end of study. Every single dose of the vaccine, 300 ug of mutant IDH1 20-mer peptide, came with topical imiquimod. Material: PBMCs, obtained from a glioma patient whose treatment included an IDH1 peptide vaccine. The source is a man aged 18 to 35 with glioma. Some clones in this sample may be carry-over from other donors' samples.

The chain has TRBV7-9 and TRBJ1-2; D is perhaps TRBD1 (6 bases). Per germline, CDR1 SEHNR and CDR2 FQNEAQ (reference sequence). The CDR3 runs to 13 residues. V gave up 11 bases and J gave up 2 bases, with 15 bases separating them. CDR3 sequence (DNA): TGTGCCCTTCGGGACATTAGGAACTATGGCTACACCTTC. It specifies CALRDIRNYGYTF.

The V gene is TRBV5-4, the J gene TRBJ2-3, with 11 positions matching TRBD2. Germline V gives CDR1 SGHNT, CDR2 YYREEE (reference sequence). This CDR3 has 15 amino acids. V lost 1 base to trimming and J lost 4 bases; unmatched junction nucleotides: 2. The CDR3 sequence is CASSLRLAGPDTQYF. The CDR3 DNA is TGTGCCAGCAGCTTGAGACTAGCGGGACCAGATACGCAGTATTTT.

Details on this clone: The identical CDR3 is also encoded by other nucleotide sequences in the sample. The chain links TRBV19 to TRBJ1-5; no clear D gene. The V gene lost 3 bases and the J gene lost 4 bases, with 7 bases spanning the gap. CDR3 length equals 13 residues. Germline CDR1 LNHDA, CDR2 SQIVND (reference sequence). The CDR3 region is CASSMAGNQPQHF. The CDR3, as DNA: TGTGCCAGTAGTATGGCGGGGAATCAGCCCCAGCATTTT.

This chain connects TRBV19 to TRBJ2-6, with D perhaps TRBD1 (6 bases). CDR1 is LNHDA and CDR2 is SQIVND in the germline V gene (reference sequence). The CDR3 totals 18 residues. V lost 7 bases to trimming and J lost 1 base, with 20 bases between them. CDR3 bases: TGTGCCAGTACCGCGGGCAGGGGCGCGGTGTCTGGGGCCAACGTCCTGACTTTC. Its translation is CASTAGRGAVSGANVLTF.

The rearrangement uses TRBV7-2 and TRBJ1-2, with 10 bases matching TRBD1. This CDR3 is built from 13 residues. V gave up 4 bases and J gave up 8 bases; unmatched junction bases: 4. Germline V gene lookup returns CDR1 SGHTA and CDR2 FQGNSA. CDR3 DNA: TGTGCCAGCAGCTCCGGACAGGGGGGAGGCTACACCTTC. This sequence encodes CASSSGQGGGYTF. Using reference TRBV7-2 and TRBJ1-2 for the parts outside the CDR3, the full variable domain is GAGVSQSPSNKVTEKGKDVELRCDPISGHTALYWYRQSLGQGLEFLIYFQGNSAPDKSGLPSDRFSAERTGGSVSTLTIQRTQQEDSAVYLCASSSGQGGGYTFGSGTRLTVV.

V and J are TRBV4-3 and TRBJ2-3; 8 nucleotides line up with TRBD2. V gave up 0 bases and J gave up 0 bases; unmatched junction bases: 8. Looked up from germline, CDR1 is LGHNA and CDR2 is YSLEER. This CDR3 is built from 18 residues. CDR3 amino acids: CASSQEGAGASSTDTQYF. The CDR3 DNA is TGCGCCAGCAGCCAAGAAGGAGCGGGAGCTTCTAGCACAGATACGCAGTATTTT.

The genes are TRBV7-2 and TRBJ2-2; TRBD1 agrees at 11 bases. CDR3 length: 15 amino acids. Per the germline V gene, CDR1 is SGHTA and CDR2 is FQGNSA. J gave up 4 bases and V 3 bases, and 1 base lay outside the gene matches. This CDR3 reads CASSFGTGGTGELFF. DNA of the CDR3: TGTGCCAGCAGCTTCGGGACAGGGGGCACCGGGGAGCTGTTTTTT.

The V call is TRBV4-1, the J call TRBJ2-7, with unresolved D. V gave up 1 base and J gave up 0 bases, with 13 bases separating them. CDR1 and CDR2 (germline): MGHRA, YSYEKL. This CDR3 contains 16 residues. CDR3 amino acids: CASSQGRQSSSYEQYF. The CDR3 nucleotides read TGCGCCAGCAGCCAAGGAAGGCAGAGTAGCTCCTACGAGCAGTACTTC.

About this clone itself: One end of the junction does not line up with germline, which may come from a read error. The chain carries TRBV2 and TRBJ2-2; D unclear. The germline V gene encodes CDR1 SNHLY and CDR2 FYNNEI. The CDR3 is made up of 12 amino acids. The chain's CDR3 is CASSQAWGELFF. The CDR3 DNA is TGTGCCAGCAGTCAAGCCTGGGGGGAGCTGTTTTTT.

This chain links TRBV28 with TRBJ1-2, with TRBD1 as a possible D gene (5 bases). Germline V gene data show CDR1 as MDHEN and CDR2 as SYDVKM. V was pared by 6 bases and J by 5 bases, with 10 bases between. The CDR3 is 12 amino acids. The CDR3: CASRGDDYGYTF. The DNA of the CDR3 is TGTGCCAGCAGAGGGGACGATTATGGCTACACCTTC.

In its sample, this clone was seen a few times. DNA of the CDR3: TGTGCCACTAGGGGTCCGGGCACCGGGGAGCTGTTTTTT. Protein: CATRGPGTGELFF. This chain links TRBV19 with TRBJ2-2; perhaps TRBD1 as D (5 bases). The CDR3 sequence is 13 residues long. Looked up from germline, CDR1 is LNHDA and CDR2 is SQIVND (reference sequence). The V gene lost 10 bases and the J gene lost 4 bases, with 13 bases spanning the gap. Full variable domain (remainder filled in from reference TRBV19 and TRBJ2-2): DGGITQSPKYLFRKEGQNVTLSCEQNLNHDAMYWYRQDPGQGLRLIYYSQIVNDFQKGDIAEGYSVSREKKESFPLTVTSAQKNPTAFYLCATRGPGTGELFFGEGSRLTVL.

The V gene is TRBV21-1, the J gene TRBJ1-1; the table's D call, TRBD1, has no DNA check behind it. TRBV21-1 is labeled a pseudogene. The CDR3 consists of 13 residues. The CDR3 DNA follows: TGTGCCAGCAGCACCGGACAGGTACGGGAAGCTTTCTTT. Its protein is CASSTGQVREAFF.

Concerning this clone: The germline gene is not matched at one end of the junction; a read error may be the cause. The CDR3 here is CASSYWTGESQYF. CDR3 coding DNA: TGCGCCAGCAGCTATTGGACAGGGGAGAGCCAGTACTTC. The chain couples TRBV4-3 to TRBJ2-5, with TRBD1 matching 9 bases. Germline CDR1 LGHNA, CDR2 YSLEER. This CDR3 has 13 residues.

In this sample, this clone turned up a few times. CDR3 bases: TGTGCCTGGAGTGAGGGACAAGCTAGCAATCAGCCCCAGCATTTT. This gives the protein CAWSEGQASNQPQHF. V usage is TRBV30 and J usage is TRBJ1-5; TRBD1 is a possible D gene (6 bases). Germline V gene data show CDR1 as GTSNPN and CDR2 as SVGIG (reference sequence). Between the trimmed V and J ends, which lost 1 base and 0 bases, there was a span of 10 bases. The CDR3 totals 15 residues.

This chain joins TRBV19 and TRBJ2-7; 7 bases are shared with TRBD1. Germline CDR1 reads LNHDA; CDR2 reads SQIVND (reference sequence). Germline trimming cut 7 bases from V and 7 bases from J; bases unmatched to any gene: 4. The CDR3 extends over 11 amino acids. The CDR3: CASKGAWEQYF. The DNA for the CDR3 is TGTGCCAGTAAGGGGGCGTGGGAGCAGTACTTC.